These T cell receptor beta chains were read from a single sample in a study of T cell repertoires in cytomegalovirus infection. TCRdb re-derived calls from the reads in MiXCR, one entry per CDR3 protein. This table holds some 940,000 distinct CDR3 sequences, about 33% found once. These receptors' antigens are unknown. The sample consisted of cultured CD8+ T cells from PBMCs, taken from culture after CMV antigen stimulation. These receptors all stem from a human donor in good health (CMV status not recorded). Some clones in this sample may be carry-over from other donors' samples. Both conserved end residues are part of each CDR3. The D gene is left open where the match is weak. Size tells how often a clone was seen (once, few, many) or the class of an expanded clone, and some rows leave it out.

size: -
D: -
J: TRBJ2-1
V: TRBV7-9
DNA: TGTGCCAGCATAGGGGCTTATGCCACCTACAATGAGCAGTTCTTC
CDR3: CASIGAYATYNEQFF

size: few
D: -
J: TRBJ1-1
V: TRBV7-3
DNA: TGTGCCAGCAGCTTAAGGTCAGCCACCCTGAACACTGAAGCTTTCTTT
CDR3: CASSLRSATLNTEAFF

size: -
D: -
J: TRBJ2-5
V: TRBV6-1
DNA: TGTGCCAGCAGATCCACAGGGTCGGGAGAGACCCAGTACTTC
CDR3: CASRSTGSGETQYF

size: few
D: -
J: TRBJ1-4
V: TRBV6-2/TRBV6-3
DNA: TGTGCCAGCAACACCAAGGGTATCAAAGAAAAACTGTTTTTT
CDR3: CASNTKGIKEKLFF

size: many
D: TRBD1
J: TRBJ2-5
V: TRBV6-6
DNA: TGTGCCAGCAAAGTTTGGACAGGGGTCGAGACCCAGTACTTC
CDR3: CASKVWTGVETQYF

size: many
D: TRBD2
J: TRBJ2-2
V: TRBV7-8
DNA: TGTGCCAGCAGTTCTAGCGGGGGGCGGAGCGGGGAGCTGTTTTTT
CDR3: CASSSSGGRSGELFF

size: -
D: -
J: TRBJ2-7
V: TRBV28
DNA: TGTGCCAGCAGTCCCCTTTCAGGGCGGTCCTACGAGCAGTACTTC
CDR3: CASSPLSGRSYEQYF

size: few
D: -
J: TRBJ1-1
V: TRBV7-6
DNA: TGTGCCAGCAGCTTATTTTATGGCTTGGGGCAGTCGAACACTGAAGCTTTCTTT
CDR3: CASSLFYGLGQSNTEAFF

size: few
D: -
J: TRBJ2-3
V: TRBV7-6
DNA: TGTGCCACACGAATCGGGGGGCTTCTCACAGATACGCAGTATTTT
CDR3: CATRIGGLLTDTQYF

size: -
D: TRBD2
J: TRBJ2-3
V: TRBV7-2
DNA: TGTGCCAGCAGCTTAGGGCAGGGACTAGAGCCCTATACGCAGTATTTT
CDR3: CASSLGQGLEPYTQYF

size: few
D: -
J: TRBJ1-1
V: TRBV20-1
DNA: TGCAGTGCCCCACCTCTCCCTGGGGGCACTGAAGCTTTCTTT
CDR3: CSAPPLPGGTEAFF

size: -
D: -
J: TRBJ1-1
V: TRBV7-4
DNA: TGTGCCACCCGGGCGGCGACTGAAGCTTTCTTT
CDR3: CATRAATEAFF

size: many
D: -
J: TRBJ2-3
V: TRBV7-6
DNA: TGTGCCAGCAGCGTAAGAGCCAACACAGATACGCAGTATTTT
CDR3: CASSVRANTDTQYF

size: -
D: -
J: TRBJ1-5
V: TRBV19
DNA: TGTGCCAGTAGTATAGGTCAGGGATCGAGCAATCAGCCCCAGCATTTT
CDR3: CASSIGQGSSNQPQHF

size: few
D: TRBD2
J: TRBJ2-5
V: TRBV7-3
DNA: TGTGCCAGCAGCTCGACAAGCGGGGGGTTAGAGACCCAGTACTTC
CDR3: CASSSTSGGLETQYF

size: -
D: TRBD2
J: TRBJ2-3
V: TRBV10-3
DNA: TGTGCCACCCGGGGGGACTCAGCAGATACGCAGTATTTT
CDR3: CATRGDSADTQYF

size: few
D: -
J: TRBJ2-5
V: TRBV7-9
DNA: TGTGCCAGCAGCTCCCGGCTCTTGGAGACCCAGTACTTC
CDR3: CASSSRLLETQYF

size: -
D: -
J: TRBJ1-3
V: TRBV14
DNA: TGTGCCAGCAGCCAAGAGGCCCAAGGCTCTGGAAACACCATATATTTT
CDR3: CASSQEAQGSGNTIYF

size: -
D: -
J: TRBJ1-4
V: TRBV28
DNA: TGTGCCAGCCTTCCGGGACGGATCCTTAATGAAAAACTGTTTTTT
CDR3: CASLPGRILNEKLFF

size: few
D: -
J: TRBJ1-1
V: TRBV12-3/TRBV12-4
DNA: TGTGCCAGCAGTTTAGCGCGGGGACCCCTAGGCACTGAAGCTTTCTTT
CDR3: CASSLARGPLGTEAFF

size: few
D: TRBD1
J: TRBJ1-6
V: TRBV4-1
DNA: TGCGCCAGCAGCCCTTGGGACAGGAATAATTCACCCCTCCACTTT
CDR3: CASSPWDRNNSPLHF

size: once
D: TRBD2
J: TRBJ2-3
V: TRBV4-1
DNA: TGCGCCAGCAGCCCTCGTTTCCAGAGACTAGCGGGGAGCACAGATACGCAGTATTTT
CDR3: CASSPRFQRLAGSTDTQYF

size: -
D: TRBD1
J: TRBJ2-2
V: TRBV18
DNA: TGTGCCAGCTCACCCGCGAAGACAGGGGTGAACACCGGGGAGCTGTTTTTT
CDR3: CASSPAKTGVNTGELFF

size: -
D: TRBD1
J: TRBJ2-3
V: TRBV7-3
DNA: TGTGCCAGCAGCACCAACAGGGGAGAGGGCACAGATACGCAGTATTTT
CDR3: CASSTNRGEGTDTQYF

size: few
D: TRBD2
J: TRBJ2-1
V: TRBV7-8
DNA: TGTGCCAGCAGCTTAGAGTACGTCACTAGCGGGGGTTATGAGCAGTTCTTC
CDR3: CASSLEYVTSGGYEQFF

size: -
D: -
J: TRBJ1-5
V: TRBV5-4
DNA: TGTGCCAGCAGCGCGGACGGAGATAGCAATCAGCCCCAGCATTTT
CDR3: CASSADGDSNQPQHF

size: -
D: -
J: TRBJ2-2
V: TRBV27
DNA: TGTGCCAGCAGTTGGGGCCGCCACGGGGAGCTGTTTTTT
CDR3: CASSWGRHGELFF

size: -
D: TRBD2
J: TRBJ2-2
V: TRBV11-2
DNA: TGTGCCAGCAGGGCCCCGGGGGTTACTAGCGGGGGGGCTGCCGGGAAGCTGTTTTTT
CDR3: CASRAPGVTSGGAAGKLFF

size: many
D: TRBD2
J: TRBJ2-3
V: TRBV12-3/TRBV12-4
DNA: TGTGCCAGCCCCAGGGTTTTGGTAGCGGGGGGACTCACAGATACGCAGTATTTT
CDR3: CASPRVLVAGGLTDTQYF

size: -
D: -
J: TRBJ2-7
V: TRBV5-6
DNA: TGTGCCAGCAGCTTGGGAGTCAACTACGAGCAGTACTTC
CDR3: CASSLGVNYEQYF

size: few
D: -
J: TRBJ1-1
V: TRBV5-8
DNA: TGTGCCAGCAGCTTGAATCGGGGCCGGAACACTGAAGCTTTCTTT
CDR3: CASSLNRGRNTEAFF

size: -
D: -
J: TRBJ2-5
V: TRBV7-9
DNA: TGTGCCAGCAGCTTAGTGCCGCTTTTGGCCCAGTACTTC
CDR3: CASSLVPLLAQYF

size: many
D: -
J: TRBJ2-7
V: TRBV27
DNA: TGTGCCAGCAGTTTAGCGAGAGCCTACGAGCAGTACTTC
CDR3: CASSLARAYEQYF

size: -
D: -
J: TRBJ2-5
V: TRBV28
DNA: TGTGCCAGCAGTCGCGCAGCCTACCAAGAGACCCAGTACTTC
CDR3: CASSRAAYQETQYF

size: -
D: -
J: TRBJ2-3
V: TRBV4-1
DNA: TGCGCCAGCAGGGACATGCCTAGCACAGATACGCAGTATTTT
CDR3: CASRDMPSTDTQYF

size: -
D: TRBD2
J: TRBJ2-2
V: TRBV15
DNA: TGTGCCACCAGCGGAGGACTAGCGGAGGGCGGGGAGCTGTTTTTT
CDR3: CATSGGLAEGGELFF

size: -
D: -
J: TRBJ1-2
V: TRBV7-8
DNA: TGTGCCAGCAGCCTAACGGAGTATGGCTACACCTTC
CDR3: CASSLTEYGYTF

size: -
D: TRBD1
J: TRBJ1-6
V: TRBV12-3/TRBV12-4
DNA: TGTACCAGCAGTTTATCTGGGACAGGGTTTTCACCCCTCCACTTT
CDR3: CTSSLSGTGFSPLHF

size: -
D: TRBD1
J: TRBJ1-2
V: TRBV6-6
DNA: TGTGCCAGCAGTTCCGCGGACAGGCTGCCCGGCTATGGCTACACCTTC
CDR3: CASSSADRLPGYGYTF

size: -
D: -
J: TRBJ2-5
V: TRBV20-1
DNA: TGCAGTGCTAAACCCCTTACGAAAGAGACCCAGTACTTC
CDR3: CSAKPLTKETQYF

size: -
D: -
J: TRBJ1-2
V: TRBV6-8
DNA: TGTGCCAGCAGTTACACCCGGACACGACGCTATGGCTACACCTTC
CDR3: CASSYTRTRRYGYTF

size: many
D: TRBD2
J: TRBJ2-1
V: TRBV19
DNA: TGTGCCAGTACTCCTAGCGGGTACAATGAGCAGTTCTTC
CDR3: CASTPSGYNEQFF

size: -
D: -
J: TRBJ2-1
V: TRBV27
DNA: TGTGCCAGCAGCCCAATAGTTGGTCGGAATGAGCAGTTCTTC
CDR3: CASSPIVGRNEQFF

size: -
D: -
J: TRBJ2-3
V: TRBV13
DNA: TGTGCCAGCAGCCTCCAGATAGATACGCAGTATTTT
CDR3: CASSLQIDTQYF

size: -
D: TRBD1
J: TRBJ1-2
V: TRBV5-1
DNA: TGCGCCAGCAGCTTGACAGGGGATACTAACTATGGCTACACCTTC
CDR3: CASSLTGDTNYGYTF

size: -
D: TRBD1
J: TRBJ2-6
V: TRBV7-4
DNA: TGTGCCAGCAGGGGACAGGGTTCGTTTGGGGCCAACGTCCTGACTTTC
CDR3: CASRGQGSFGANVLTF

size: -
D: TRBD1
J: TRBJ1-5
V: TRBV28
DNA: TGTGCCAGCAGTCCCCCGGGACAGGGATATAGCAATCAGCCCCAGCATTTT
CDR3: CASSPPGQGYSNQPQHF

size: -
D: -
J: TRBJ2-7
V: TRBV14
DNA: TGTGCCAGCAGGGGGGAATCCTACGAGCAGTACTTC
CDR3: CASRGESYEQYF

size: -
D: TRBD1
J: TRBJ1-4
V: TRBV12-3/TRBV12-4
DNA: TGTGCCAGCAGTTTCAAGATCCCGACAGGGTGGGATGAAAAACTGTTTTTT
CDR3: CASSFKIPTGWDEKLFF

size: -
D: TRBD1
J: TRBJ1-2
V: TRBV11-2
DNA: TGTGCCAGCAGCTTAGCTCCGGACAGGACCAACTATGGCTACACCTTC
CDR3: CASSLAPDRTNYGYTF

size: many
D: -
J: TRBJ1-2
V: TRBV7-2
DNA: TGTGCCAGCAGCCCCACCCCCGACTATGGCTACACCTTC
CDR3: CASSPTPDYGYTF